A selection of T cell receptor beta chains follows, all from one sample in a study of human T cells and chemical hapten exposure. One entry per CDR3 protein, called by TCRdb with MiXCR from the 5' RACE reads. Of 110,000 or so distinct CDR3 sequences listed, 15% to 20% are singletons. The receptors stem from a human donor in good health. CDR3s include the opening cysteine and the closing phenylalanine or tryptophan. Each record gives: clone size, V gene, D gene, J gene, CDR3 protein, CDR3 DNA. The D gene is left open where the match is weak. Only part of the rows carry a size: once, few, many, or a class if the clone is expanded.

few,TRBV6-5,NA,TRBJ2-3,CASSYSDLPSTQYF,TGTGCCAGCAGTTACTCGGACCTCCCAAGTACGCAGTATTTT
NA,TRBV10-1,TRBD1,TRBJ2-2,CASSELVPGQHNTGELFF,TGCGCCAGCAGTGAGTTAGTTCCGGGACAGCACAACACCGGGGAGCTGTTTTTT
few,TRBV20-1,NA,TRBJ1-1,CSAPVGLQTEAFF,TGCAGTGCCCCTGTGGGGCTGCAGACTGAAGCTTTCTTT
NA,TRBV11-3,NA,TRBJ2-3,CASSLGLDARTDTQYF,TGTGCCAGCAGCTTAGGACTAGATGCAAGGACAGATACGCAGTATTTT
few,TRBV4-1,NA,TRBJ2-2,CASSQVVGGSGELFF,TGCGCCAGCAGCCAAGTAGTCGGGGGTTCCGGGGAGCTGTTTTTT
few,TRBV4-1,NA,TRBJ1-3,CASSQPQSSGNTIYF,TGCGCCAGCAGCCAACCACAGAGCTCTGGAAACACCATATATTTT
few,TRBV20-1,NA,TRBJ1-5,CSARDWGGITNQPQHF,TGCAGTGCTAGAGATTGGGGGGGCATCACCAATCAGCCCCAGCATTTT
few,TRBV29-1,TRBD1,TRBJ2-7,CSVDRGGHEQYF,TGCAGCGTTGACCGAGGGGGCCACGAGCAGTACTTC
NA,TRBV27,NA,TRBJ1-5,CASLIMGPSNQPQHF,TGTGCCAGCCTGATTATGGGACCAAGCAATCAGCCCCAGCATTTT
few,TRBV15,NA,TRBJ1-3,CATSRGNSGNTIYF,TGTGCCACCAGCAGAGGAAACTCTGGAAACACCATATATTTT
NA,TRBV7-2,TRBD1,TRBJ1-4,CASSLRDRVHEKLFF,TGTGCCAGCAGCTTACGGGACAGGGTACATGAAAAACTGTTTTTT
few,TRBV6-1,NA,TRBJ2-7,CASSDGAGQLSEQYF,TGTGCCAGCAGCGATGGGGCAGGGCAACTTAGCGAGCAGTACTTC
NA,TRBV20-1,NA,TRBJ2-6,CSAREADRSGANVLTF,TGCAGTGCTAGAGAGGCAGATCGCTCTGGGGCCAACGTCCTGACTTTC
NA,TRBV6-6,NA,TRBJ2-7,CASSQQGLYEQYF,TGTGCCAGCTCCCAACAGGGACTCTACGAGCAGTACTTC
few,TRBV29-1,TRBD2,TRBJ2-7,CSVEASGRPYEQYF,TGCAGCGTTGAGGCTAGCGGGAGGCCCTACGAGCAGTACTTC
NA,TRBV2,NA,TRBJ2-3,CATKGGSVFSDTQYF,TGTGCCACCAAAGGGGGGAGTGTATTCTCTGATACGCAGTATTTT
NA,TRBV11-2,TRBD1,TRBJ1-2,CASSLNPRRTGSGGGYTF,TGTGCCAGCAGCTTAAACCCCCGGAGGACAGGGTCGGGTGGTGGCTACACCTTC
NA,TRBV27,NA,TRBJ1-6,CASSPQGFNSPLHF,TGTGCCAGCAGTCCCCAAGGGTTCAATTCACCCCTCCACTTT
NA,TRBV7-8,NA,TRBJ2-7,CASSLARFSLREQYF,TGTGCCAGCAGCTTAGCGCGCTTCTCGCTGAGGGAGCAGTACTTC
NA,TRBV5-6,NA,TRBJ1-4,CASSFSVDEKLFF,TGTGCCAGCAGCTTTTCGGTTGATGAAAAACTGTTTTTT
NA,TRBV12-3/TRBV12-4,TRBD2,TRBJ2-3,CASSLTSGIGDTQYF,TGTGCCAGCAGTTTGACTAGCGGGATCGGAGATACGCAGTATTTT
NA,TRBV27,TRBD1,TRBJ2-1,CASSLQGVRGGQFF,TGTGCCAGCAGTCTACAGGGGGTTCGGGGTGGGCAGTTCTTC
NA,TRBV3-1,NA,TRBJ1-2,CASSQGNRDYGYTF,TGTGCCAGCAGCCAAGGAAACAGGGACTATGGCTACACCTTC
NA,TRBV3-1,TRBD1,TRBJ1-4,CASSQGQGANEKLFF,TGTGCCAGCAGCCAAGGACAGGGGGCTAATGAAAAACTGTTTTTT
many,TRBV14,NA,TRBJ2-7,CASSLPHRPPYEQYF,TGTGCCAGCAGCCTCCCTCACCGGCCCCCCTACGAGCAGTACTTC
NA,TRBV6-2/TRBV6-3,TRBD2,TRBJ2-7,CASSYRDSGTFPYEQYF,TGTGCCAGCAGTTACCGAGATAGCGGGACTTTTCCCTACGAGCAGTACTTC
few,TRBV28,NA,TRBJ2-5,CASSPLGRIQETQYF,TGTGCCAGCAGCCCCTTGGGGCGGATCCAAGAGACCCAGTACTTC
NA,TRBV13,NA,TRBJ1-6,CASSSSGNLDSPLHF,TGTGCCAGCAGCTCATCCGGGAACCTTGATTCACCCCTCCACTTT
many,TRBV12-3/TRBV12-4,NA,TRBJ2-4,CASSLREIAKNIQYF,TGTGCCAGCAGTTTACGGGAGATAGCCAAAAACATTCAGTACTTC